Below are 21 T cell receptor beta chains sequenced from a single sample in a study of CD8 T cells in ankylosing spondylitis. Study-level points and caveats: Blood from ankylosing spondylitis patients appeared to carry a characteristic roughly 8-variant TCR beta motif.

TCRdb re-derived calls from the 5' RACE reads in MiXCR, one entry per CDR3 protein. There are roughly 440,000 distinct CDR3 sequences in the sample; 17% occur only once, and 1% lies in the top ten. Which antigens these TCRs recognize remains unknown. Sequencing used blood, either unsorted or a sorted T cell fraction (not recorded which). The receptors come from a male donor with ankylosing spondylitis.

This clonotype was picked up a small number of times. V usage is TRBV5-1 and J usage is TRBJ1-6; D gene ambiguous. This CDR3 has 13 amino acids. Germline assignment: CDR1 SGHRS and CDR2 YFSETQ. V lost 0 bases and J lost 6, with 4 bases in between. The CDR3, as DNA: TGCGCCAGCAGCTTGGGACCTAATTCACCCCTCCACTTT. It specifies CASSLGPNSPLHF.

The chain uses TRBV28 and TRBJ1-5; no clear D gene. Trimming took off 6 bases at V and 5 bases at J, with 8 bases between the two ends. Germline CDR1 MDHEN, CDR2 SYDVKM. The CDR3 totals 12 residues. The CDR3 loop is CASSPGYQPQHF. The DNA for the CDR3 is TGTGCCAGCAGCCCAGGTTATCAGCCCCAGCATTTT. Drawing the rest from reference TRBV28 and TRBJ1-5, the complete variable domain is DVKVTQSSRYLVKRTGEKVFLECVQDMDHENMFWYRQDPGLGLRLIYFSYDVKMKEKGDIPEGYSVSREKKERFSLILESASTNQTSMYLCASSPGYQPQHFGDGTRLSIL.

The CDR3, as DNA: TGTGCCAGCAGTTCAAGGGGCGGAAGAAACACCGGGGAGCTGTTTTTT. This gives the protein CASSSRGGRNTGELFF. The chain couples TRBV12-3 or TRBV12-4 to TRBJ2-2, with D possibly TRBD1 on 5 matching bases. CDR3 size: 16 residues. V lost 4 bases and J 2 bases, leaving 14 bases between the germline ends.

Concerning this clonotype: An end of the junction does not agree with germline; a read error may underlie this. The chain is built from TRBV20-1 and TRBJ2-2; TRBD2 matches 8 bases. There are 17 residues in the CDR3. CDR1 and CDR2 from the germline V gene are DFQATT and SNEGSKA (reference sequence). In DNA form, the CDR3 reads TGCTGTGCTAGAGATCAAAGACTAGCGTCGAACACCGGGGAGCTGTTTTTT. As protein: CCARDQRLASNTGELFF.

V is TRBV4-1 and J is TRBJ1-2, with D possibly being TRBD1 (5 bases). V shed 1 base and J shed 1 base, with 13 bases lying between them. The germline V gene encodes CDR1 MGHRA and CDR2 YSYEKL. The CDR3 totals 16 residues. CDR3 DNA sequence: TGCGCCAGCAGCCAAGTGGAGCGACAGCGTAACTATGGCTACACCTTC. This encodes CASSQVERQRNYGYTF.

This clonotype has ten or more counts. The chain has TRBV20-1 and TRBJ1-1; maybe TRBD1 (5 bases). The germline V and J ends were trimmed by 0 bases and 11 bases, with 13 bases remaining between them. Germline lookup yields CDR1 DFQATT and CDR2 SNEGSKA (reference sequence). The CDR3 extends over 12 amino acids. The CDR3 is CSARDRGVGAFF. CDR3 DNA sequence: TGCAGTGCTAGAGACCGAGGGGTCGGGGCTTTCTTT.

CDR3 residues: CASSQIPGRGSSYNSPLHF. For the CDR3, the DNA is TGTGCCAGCAGCCAGATACCGGGACGGGGCAGTTCCTATAATTCACCCCTCCACTTT. The chain recombines TRBV4-2 with TRBJ1-6, with D perhaps TRBD1 (5 bases). Germline V gives CDR1 LGHNA, CDR2 YNFKEQ. The CDR3 is 19 amino acids. Trimming pared 3 bases from V and 1 base from J, leaving 19 bases between.

Concerning this clonotype itself: A read error may account for a junction end that differs from germline. The genes are TRBV2 and TRBJ2-2; D is perhaps TRBD1 (5 bases). The CDR3 length is 11 residues. CDR1 and CDR2 (germline): SNHLY, FYNNEI. CDR3 sequence: CAGREPGELFF. CDR3 DNA sequence: TGTGCCGGCAGGGAACCCGGGGAGCTGTTTTTT.

The V gene is TRBV7-9, the J gene TRBJ1-2; D is undetermined. From germline, CDR1 is SEHNR and CDR2 FQNEAQ (reference sequence). This CDR3 is 14 amino acids long. The V end was cut by 1 base, the J end by 6 bases, with 12 bases between. For the CDR3, the DNA is TGTGCCAGCAGCTTAGGCGTCCCCGGCGATGGCTACACCTTC. This encodes CASSLGVPGDGYTF.

Of note for this clonotype: A much larger clone lies a single base off, so this may be a read error. This rearrangement joins TRBV18 to TRBJ2-5; no definite D call. This CDR3 comprises 11 residues. In germline, CDR1 is KGHSH, CDR2 LQKENI. V lost 8 bases to trimming and J lost 4 bases, with 8 bases between them. CDR3 sequence: CASPAGETQYF. The CDR3 DNA reads as TGTGCCAGCCCCGCAGGAGAGACCCAGTACTTC.

V and J are TRBV5-5 and TRBJ2-3, with 7 bases fitting TRBD2. The CDR3 loop spans 14 amino acids. Per the germline V gene, CDR1 is SGHKS and CDR2 is YYEKEE (reference sequence). After removal of 7 bases from V and 0 bases from J, the junction contained 5 bases not matched to a gene. The CDR3 nucleotides are TGTGCCAGCGGGAGGGGCGCGAGCACAGATACGCAGTATTTT. Residues: CASGRGASTDTQYF.

In its sample, this clonotype was seen many times. V usage is TRBV7-2 and J usage is TRBJ2-1, with a weak D call TRBD2 (6 bases). Per the germline V gene, CDR1 is SGHTA and CDR2 is FQGNSA. V was pared by 8 bases and J by 0 bases, with 8 bases between. CDR3 length: 13 residues. The CDR3 coding sequence is TGTGCCAGCCGACTAGACTCCTACAATGAGCAGTTCTTC. This sequence encodes CASRLDSYNEQFF. Full variable domain (rest looked up from reference TRBV7-2 and TRBJ2-1): GAGVSQSPSNKVTEKGKDVELRCDPISGHTALYWYRQSLGQGLEFLIYFQGNSAPDKSGLPSDRFSAERTGGSVSTLTIQRTQQEDSAVYLCASRLDSYNEQFFGPGTRLTVL.

This clonotype was seen more than once but under ten times. The V gene is TRBV5-6, the J gene TRBJ2-3; a possible D gene is TRBD1 (6 bases). The V and J ends lost 5 bases and 0 bases respectively, with 16 bases between them. Germline lookup yields CDR1 SGHDT and CDR2 YYEEEE. The CDR3 is 16 residues long. The CDR3 nucleotides read TGTGCCAGCAGTATCTACACAGGGTCCAGCACAGATACGCAGTATTTT. Residues: CASSIYTGSSTDTQYF.

This clonotype was found a few times. The chain links TRBV7-6 to TRBJ2-7; TRBD2 aligns across 10 bases. The CDR3 has 18 residues. Germline CDR1 SGHVS, CDR2 FNYEAQ. Trimming took 1 base from V and 2 from J; bases not matched to a gene: 11. The CDR3 sequence is CASSLGPLSSGGAYEQYF. The CDR3 DNA is TGTGCCAGCAGCTTAGGGCCCCTTTCAAGCGGGGGGGCCTACGAGCAGTACTTC.

This chain uses TRBV7-8 with TRBJ2-7; 7 bases map to TRBD1. Germline values: CDR1 SGHVS, CDR2 FQNEAQ. The V and J ends lost 4 bases and 2 bases, in that order; junction bases with no gene match: 17. This CDR3 region has 18 residues. The DNA of the CDR3 is TGTGCCAGCAGCTATCTACTCGAGCCCCGGGACAGACCCTACGAGCAGTACTTC. Protein: CASSYLLEPRDRPYEQYF.

This clonotype appeared a few times. The J gene is TRBJ1-2, the V gene TRBV30; D gene ambiguous. CDR3 size: 12 residues. The germline V and J ends were trimmed by 0 bases and 3 bases, with 5 bases remaining between them. Per germline, CDR1 GTSNPN and CDR2 SVGIG (reference sequence). CDR3 region: CAWSVLDYGYTF. CDR3 DNA sequence: TGTGCCTGGAGTGTACTCGACTATGGCTACACCTTC.

This rearrangement joins TRBV28 to TRBJ1-1; perhaps TRBD1 as D (6 bases). In germline, CDR1 is MDHEN, CDR2 SYDVKM. V dropped 7 bases and J dropped 8 bases, with 14 bases sitting between them. The CDR3 consists of 12 residues. CDR3 in amino acids: CASISSTGEAFF. Here the CDR3 DNA reads TGTGCCAGCATCTCTAGTACAGGGGAAGCTTTCTTT.

This clonotype was observed a few times. The rearrangement uses TRBV7-2 and TRBJ2-1; TRBD1 might be the D (5 bases). The ends were cut back, 1 base at V and 0 bases at J, with 13 bases in the middle. The CDR3 has 17 amino acids. CDR1 and CDR2 (germline): SGHTA, FQGNSA. The CDR3 region has the DNA TGTGCCAGCAGCTTAGTGCCAGGGTCAACCTCCTACAATGAGCAGTTCTTC. Protein sequence: CASSLVPGSTSYNEQFF.

This clonotype showed up just a few times. This CDR3 reads CSAREGQGNRGAFF. CDR3 coding DNA: TGCAGTGCTAGAGAGGGGCAGGGTAACAGGGGAGCTTTCTTT. The genes are TRBV20-1 and TRBJ1-1, with 7 bases matching TRBD1. V shed 0 bases, J shed 10 bases, and the junction held 11 bases outside the gene matches. This CDR3 has 14 amino acids. Germline V gives CDR1 DFQATT, CDR2 SNEGSKA (reference sequence).

This clonotype occurred a few times. The DNA for the CDR3 is TGTGCCAGCAGCTCCGAGGCCTACAATGAGCAGTTCTTC. This sequence encodes CASSSEAYNEQFF. The rearrangement joins TRBV7-2 to TRBJ2-1; D is undetermined. The CDR3 is 13 residues long. V was shortened by 4 bases and J by 2 bases, with 6 bases between the two germline ends. Germline V gives CDR1 SGHTA, CDR2 FQGNSA.

V usage is TRBV29-1 and J usage is TRBJ2-1; D is ambiguous. The CDR3 sequence is 12 residues long. Looked up from germline, CDR1 is SQVTM and CDR2 is ANQGSEA. CDR3 loop: CSALGLSNEQFF. CDR3 sequence (DNA): TGCAGTGCCCTGGGTCTCTCTAATGAGCAGTTCTTC.